This is a list of T cell receptor beta chains from one sample in a study. TCRdb called the 5' RACE reads again in MiXCR, with one record for every CDR3 protein. The sample has fewer than 50,000 distinct CDR3 sequences; 22% are singletons. Sequences were obtained from Tregs sorted from a lymph node. These receptor sequences come from a female donor with breast cancer. Both conserved end residues are part of each CDR3. The D gene is left open where the match is weak. Where a row states a size, it is once, few, many or the class of an expanded clone; other rows omit it.

abundance: NA
v_gene: TRBV20-1
d_gene: NA
j_gene: TRBJ2-1
CDR3nt: NA
CDR3aa: CSASTLGPYNEQFF

abundance: many
v_gene: TRBV5-1
d_gene: NA
j_gene: TRBJ2-5
CDR3nt: TGCGCCAGCAGCTTACGAGCCCTGGTAGAGACCCAGTACTTC
CDR3aa: CASSLRALVETQYF

abundance: few
v_gene: TRBV7-2
d_gene: TRBD2
j_gene: TRBJ2-1
CDR3nt: TGTGCCAGCAGCTGGAACCTAGCGGGAGAAATTGGCAATGAGCAGTTCTTC
CDR3aa: CASSWNLAGEIGNEQFF

abundance: NA
v_gene: TRBV9
d_gene: TRBD2
j_gene: TRBJ2-1
CDR3nt: TGTGCCAGCAGCGCACCTAGCGGGAGTTGGGATGAGCAGTTCTTC
CDR3aa: CASSAPSGSWDEQFF

abundance: many
v_gene: TRBV12-3/TRBV12-4
d_gene: NA
j_gene: TRBJ2-7
CDR3nt: TGTGCCAGCAGTTTCGGTGGGCGCCGATCCTACGAGCAGTACTTC
CDR3aa: CASSFGGRRSYEQYF

abundance: few
v_gene: TRBV7-3
d_gene: TRBD2
j_gene: TRBJ2-1
CDR3nt: TGTGCCAGCAGCTTTGCTAGCGGAGAATACAATGAGCAGTTCTTC
CDR3aa: CASSFASGEYNEQFF

abundance: few
v_gene: TRBV13
d_gene: TRBD2
j_gene: TRBJ2-3
CDR3nt: TGTGCCAGCATCACTAGCGGGAGGGCCGGAGATACGCAGTATTTT
CDR3aa: CASITSGRAGDTQYF

abundance: NA
v_gene: TRBV20-1
d_gene: TRBD1
j_gene: TRBJ2-5
CDR3nt: TGCAGTGCTGACAGGGGGTTGCAAGAGACCCAGTACTTC
CDR3aa: CSADRGLQETQYF

abundance: many
v_gene: TRBV7-9
d_gene: NA
j_gene: TRBJ1-1
CDR3nt: TGTGCCAGCACCACCGGGTGGGAGGCAGCTTTCTTT
CDR3aa: CASTTGWEAAFF

abundance: once
v_gene: TRBV7-9
d_gene: TRBD1
j_gene: TRBJ2-7
CDR3nt: TGTGCCAGCAACTCCGGGACAGGGGGCGAATCCTCCTACGGGCAGTACTTC
CDR3aa: CASNSGTGGESSYGQYF

abundance: many
v_gene: TRBV27
d_gene: TRBD1
j_gene: TRBJ1-6
CDR3nt: TGTGCCAGCAGTTTACGGGGACAGGGTTACTATAATTCACCCCTCCACTTT
CDR3aa: CASSLRGQGYYNSPLHF

abundance: few
v_gene: TRBV4-1
d_gene: TRBD2
j_gene: TRBJ2-7
CDR3nt: TGCGCCAGCAGCTTACGTGTAGCGGGAAACTACGAGCAGTACTTC
CDR3aa: CASSLRVAGNYEQYF

abundance: many
v_gene: TRBV6-2/TRBV6-3
d_gene: TRBD2
j_gene: TRBJ2-7
CDR3nt: TGTGCCAGCACCGAACTAGCGGGGGTCACCTACGAGCAGTACTTC
CDR3aa: CASTELAGVTYEQYF

abundance: few
v_gene: TRBV5-1
d_gene: NA
j_gene: TRBJ2-1
CDR3nt: TGCGCCAGCAGCTCCAAGACTATCTACAATGAGCAGTTCTTC
CDR3aa: CASSSKTIYNEQFF

abundance: few
v_gene: TRBV6-5
d_gene: TRBD2
j_gene: TRBJ2-1
CDR3nt: TGTGCCAGCAGTTCAGCGGGAGCTAATCAGTTCTTC
CDR3aa: CASSSAGANQFF

abundance: medium-sized
v_gene: TRBV7-2
d_gene: TRBD1
j_gene: TRBJ1-2
CDR3nt: TGTGCCAGCAGCTTAGTAAGGACAGGGGGCCACTATGGCTACACCTTC
CDR3aa: CASSLVRTGGHYGYTF

abundance: NA
v_gene: TRBV5-5
d_gene: NA
j_gene: TRBJ2-5
CDR3nt: TGTGCCAGCAGCTTTTCCGGCCAAAGTCGAGAGACCCAGTACTTC
CDR3aa: CASSFSGQSRETQYF

abundance: few
v_gene: TRBV20-1
d_gene: TRBD1
j_gene: TRBJ1-6
CDR3nt: TGCAGTGCTAGAGCCGGACAGGGTATTTCACCCCTCCACTTT
CDR3aa: CSARAGQGISPLHF

abundance: many
v_gene: TRBV5-6
d_gene: NA
j_gene: TRBJ2-1
CDR3nt: TGTGCCAGCAGCTTTGAAATTGGCCCGGCTAGTAGTGAGCAGTTCTTC
CDR3aa: CASSFEIGPASSEQFF

abundance: few
v_gene: TRBV7-9
d_gene: NA
j_gene: TRBJ2-5
CDR3nt: TGTGCCAGCAGCTTATTCCTACAGCCAGAGACCCAGTACTTC
CDR3aa: CASSLFLQPETQYF

abundance: many
v_gene: TRBV27
d_gene: NA
j_gene: TRBJ2-2
CDR3nt: TGTGCCAGCAGTACCGGACTCGACACCGGGGAGCTGTTTTTT
CDR3aa: CASSTGLDTGELFF

abundance: NA
v_gene: TRBV12-3/TRBV12-4
d_gene: NA
j_gene: TRBJ2-1
CDR3nt: TGTGCCAGCAGACTGGGGCTAGCATCGGGTGGGCAGTTCTTC
CDR3aa: CASRLGLASGGQFF

abundance: NA
v_gene: TRBV27
d_gene: NA
j_gene: TRBJ1-5
CDR3nt: TGTGCCAGCAGTTTAAGGGGTTTCGGTCAGCCCCAGCATTTT
CDR3aa: CASSLRGFGQPQHF

abundance: NA
v_gene: TRBV4-1
d_gene: TRBD2
j_gene: TRBJ2-7
CDR3nt: TGCGCCAGCAGCCAAGAAGGCCTAGCGGGAGACGAGCAGTACTTC
CDR3aa: CASSQEGLAGDEQYF

abundance: NA
v_gene: TRBV5-5
d_gene: TRBD1
j_gene: TRBJ1-2
CDR3nt: TGTGCCAGCAGCTTGGCCAGGACAGGGGGTATCTATGGCTACACCTTC
CDR3aa: CASSLARTGGIYGYTF